The 20 T cell receptor beta chains presented below share a single source sample, sequenced in a study of beta chain features in type 1 diabetes. Expressed TCRB transcripts were sequenced, since all the RNA that had been isolated was reverse transcribed. Measured with immunoSEQ multiplex PCR; TCRdb has only the in-frame clones, and not every one. The table lists about 360,000 clones, approximately 12% of them singletons. Sequencing was done on a sample of naive CD4+ T cells from blood. These receptors were taken from a man in his late teens or twenties in good health.

This clone came up a few times. The rearrangement uses TRBV7-2 and TRBJ2-4; TRBD1 is a possible D gene (6 bases). Germline CDR1 and CDR2: SGHTA and FQGNSA. The V and J ends lost 2 bases and 4 bases respectively, with 9 bases between them. This CDR3 region has 14 residues. DNA for the CDR3: TGTGCCAGCAGCTTAAAACAGGGAAAAAACATTCAGTACTTC. Translating it yields CASSLKQGKNIQYF. The full variable domain, its missing parts supplied by reference TRBV7-2 and TRBJ2-4, is GAGVSQSPSNKVTEKGKDVELRCDPISGHTALYWYRQSLGQGLEFLIYFQGNSAPDKSGLPSDRFSAERTGGSVSTLTIQRTQQEDSAVYLCASSLKQGKNIQYFGAGTRLSVL.

This clone was detected a few times. The V call is TRBV7-9, the J call TRBJ2-1; D is uncertain. Germline V gives CDR1 SEHNR, CDR2 FQNEAQ (reference sequence). This CDR3 spans 12 amino acids. The V end lost 4 bases, the J end lost 7 bases, and 8 bases lay between the germline ends. CDR3 sequence (DNA): TGTGCCAGCAGCTCTCGTATGAATGAGCAGTTCTTC. It encodes CASSSRMNEQFF.

The CDR3 reads CASSTTSPRDWNSPLHF. The CDR3, as DNA: TGTGCCAGTAGTACAACCTCACCCAGGGATTGGAATTCACCCCTCCACTTT. The chain couples TRBV19 to TRBJ1-6, with D possibly TRBD1 on 5 matching bases. The CDR3 consists of 17 residues. Trimming removed 4 bases at V and 7 bases at J, with 20 bases between. Germline CDR1 reads LNHDA; CDR2 reads SQIVND (reference sequence).

This clone was seen more than once but under ten times. The chain recombines TRBV5-4 with TRBJ1-1, with 8 bases identical to TRBD1. The CDR3 consists of 12 residues. Germline V gene data show CDR1 as SGHNT and CDR2 as YYREEE (reference sequence). Trimming at V came to 4 bases and at J to 8 bases, leaving 4 bases not matched to a gene. The CDR3 nucleotides read TGTGCCAGCAGCGACCGGGACAGGGAAGCTTTCTTT. Protein sequence: CASSDRDREAFF.

The chain combines TRBV9 with TRBJ2-4; D gene uncertain. Trimming pared 4 bases from V and 6 bases from J, leaving 17 bases between. The CDR3 sequence is 15 residues long. Germline V lookup: CDR1 SGDLS, CDR2 YYNGEE. The CDR3 sequence is CASSPERLAPNIQYF. In DNA, the CDR3 is TGTGCCAGCAGCCCAGAGAGATTAGCCCCAAACATTCAGTACTTC.

The J gene is TRBJ1-3, the V gene TRBV30, with 7 bases that match TRBD1. Germline lookup yields CDR1 GTSNPN and CDR2 SVGIG (reference sequence). The CDR3 runs 13 residues. The CDR3 sequence is CAWDSLSGNTIYF. The CDR3 bases are TGTGCATGGGACAGCCTCTCTGGAAACACCATATATTTT.

This rearrangement joins TRBV2 to TRBJ2-1; 11 bases match TRBD2. Germline V gives CDR1 SNHLY, CDR2 FYNNEI. V shed 5 bases and J 6 bases; nucleotides not matched to a gene: 18. This CDR3 is built from 19 residues. The DNA for the CDR3 is TGTGCCAGCAGTCACCAAGTAGCGGGGGGGCCGACCAAATCCAATGAGCAGTTCTTC. The encoded protein is CASSHQVAGGPTKSNEQFF.

The chain uses TRBV7-9 and TRBJ2-2; TRBD2 is a possible D gene (6 bases). The CDR3 has 18 amino acids. V lost 4 bases and J 6 bases, leaving 24 bases between the germline ends. The germline V gene has CDR1 SEHNR and CDR2 FQNEAQ (reference sequence). CDR3 residues: CASSSRGWSTLESGELFF. CDR3 nucleotides: TGTGCCAGCAGCTCGCGGGGTTGGTCGACCCTAGAGTCCGGGGAGCTGTTTTTT.

The chain has TRBV7-3 and TRBJ2-2, with TRBD1 as a possible D gene (5 bases). Germline V CDR1 and CDR2: SGHTA, FQGTGA. V lost 5 bases and J lost 4, with 11 bases in between. CDR3 length: 14 residues. Written as DNA, the CDR3 is TGTGCCAGCAGCCCCCCAGGGTTCACCGGGGAGCTGTTTTTT. This gives the protein CASSPPGFTGELFF.

This clone was seen a few times. As DNA, the CDR3 is TGTGCCAGCAGCTTCGTTGGTGGGGAGAATTCACCCCTCCACTTT. This encodes CASSFVGGENSPLHF. This chain uses TRBV7-2 with TRBJ1-6; no clear D gene. This CDR3 has 15 residues. Trimming cost V 3 bases and J 7 bases, with 13 bases left between them. Per germline, CDR1 SGHTA and CDR2 FQGNSA.

This chain uses TRBV7-2 with TRBJ2-5; D call uncertain. Germline V gene lookup returns CDR1 SGHTA and CDR2 FQGNSA. This CDR3 has 14 amino acids. V was pared by 5 bases and J by 5 bases, with 15 bases between. For the CDR3, the DNA is TGTGCCAGCAGCACCCGATACGAGGCGGAGACCCAGTACTTC. As protein: CASSTRYEAETQYF.

V usage is TRBV30 and J usage is TRBJ2-5; a possible D gene is TRBD1 (5 bases). Trimming shortened V by 0 bases and J by 7 bases, and 15 bases separated the two germline ends. Germline loops: CDR1 GTSNPN, CDR2 SVGIG (reference sequence). The CDR3 has 14 amino acids. CDR3 coding DNA: TGTGCCTGGAGTGTAGGGGCTGGGTTGGTGACCCAGTACTTC. This sequence encodes CAWSVGAGLVTQYF.

This clone was seen a handful of times. The chain joins TRBV18 to TRBJ2-7, with 11 positions matching TRBD1. The germline V gene has CDR1 KGHSH and CDR2 LQKENI. After removal of 8 bases from V and 4 bases from J, the junction contained 7 bases not matched to a gene. This CDR3 contains 14 residues. The DNA of the CDR3 is TGTGCCAGCACCCTTGGGACAGGGGGATACGAGCAGTACTTC. Protein product: CASTLGTGGYEQYF.

In this sample, this clone turned up a few times. The genes are TRBV2 and TRBJ2-1; 14 bases agree with TRBD2. This CDR3 region has 16 residues. CDR1 and CDR2 (germline): SNHLY, FYNNEI. Germline trimming cut 6 bases from V and 5 bases from J; bases unmatched to any gene: 6. For the CDR3, the DNA is TGTGCCAGCAGGGAGACTAGCGGGAGGGCCCACAATGAGCAGTTCTTC. Translating gives CASRETSGRAHNEQFF.

The chain carries TRBV7-2 and TRBJ2-5, with 9 nucleotides matching TRBD2. With V trimmed by 1 base and J by 5 bases, 5 bases remained unmatched. This CDR3 comprises 15 residues. Per germline, CDR1 SGHTA and CDR2 FQGNSA. CDR3 sequence: CASSLGLAVGETQYF. CDR3 bases: TGTGCCAGCAGCTTAGGACTAGCGGTGGGGGAGACCCAGTACTTC.

The chain carries TRBV25-1 and TRBJ2-4; D is unclear. Trimming cost V 0 bases and J 0 bases, with 9 bases left between them. This CDR3 contains 16 residues. Germline-derived CDR1 and CDR2 are MGHDK and SYGVNS. The CDR3 loop is CASSEYSPSAKNIQYF. The CDR3 DNA follows: TGTGCCAGCAGTGAATATAGTCCGTCAGCCAAAAACATTCAGTACTTC.

This clone was observed a few times. The CDR3 nucleotides read TGTGCCAGCAGCTTATTCCGGCGGGAGGGCCTCAATGAGCAGTTCTTC. Protein product: CASSLFRREGLNEQFF. This rearrangement joins TRBV7-3 to TRBJ2-1, with TRBD2 identical over 9 bases. The CDR3 consists of 16 residues. J was trimmed by 6 bases and V by 2 bases; bases with no gene match: 8. Germline CDR1 reads SGHTA; CDR2 reads FQGTGA.

This clone was detected only a few times. V usage is TRBV4-3 and J usage is TRBJ2-7, with D possibly being TRBD1 (6 bases). The V gene's germline CDR1 is LGHNA and CDR2 YSLEER. CDR3 length equals 14 residues. V lost 3 bases and J lost 1, with 10 bases in between. The CDR3 reads CASSQTGVSYEQYF. DNA of the CDR3: TGCGCCAGCAGCCAGACAGGCGTATCCTACGAGCAGTACTTC.

This clone was seen a few times. The chain's CDR3 is CASSRGQGYYEQYF. Here the CDR3 DNA reads TGTGCCAGCAGCAGGGGACAGGGTTACTACGAGCAGTACTTC. The chain recombines TRBV7-2 with TRBJ2-7, with TRBD1 matching 9 bases. Unmatched junction bases numbered 5, after V lost 5 bases and J lost 3 bases. The CDR3 length is 14 residues. Looked up from germline, CDR1 is SGHTA and CDR2 is FQGNSA.

The sample holds a few counts of this clone. The V and J genes are TRBV6-1 and TRBJ2-7; 9 bases agree with TRBD1. Germline V gives CDR1 MNHNS, CDR2 SASEGT. Germline trimming cut 6 bases from V and 0 bases from J; bases unmatched to any gene: 6. This CDR3 is 15 amino acids long. CDR3 coding DNA: TGTGCCAGCAGGGGGACAGGGACTTCCTCCTACGAGCAGTACTTC. It yields the protein CASRGTGTSSYEQYF.